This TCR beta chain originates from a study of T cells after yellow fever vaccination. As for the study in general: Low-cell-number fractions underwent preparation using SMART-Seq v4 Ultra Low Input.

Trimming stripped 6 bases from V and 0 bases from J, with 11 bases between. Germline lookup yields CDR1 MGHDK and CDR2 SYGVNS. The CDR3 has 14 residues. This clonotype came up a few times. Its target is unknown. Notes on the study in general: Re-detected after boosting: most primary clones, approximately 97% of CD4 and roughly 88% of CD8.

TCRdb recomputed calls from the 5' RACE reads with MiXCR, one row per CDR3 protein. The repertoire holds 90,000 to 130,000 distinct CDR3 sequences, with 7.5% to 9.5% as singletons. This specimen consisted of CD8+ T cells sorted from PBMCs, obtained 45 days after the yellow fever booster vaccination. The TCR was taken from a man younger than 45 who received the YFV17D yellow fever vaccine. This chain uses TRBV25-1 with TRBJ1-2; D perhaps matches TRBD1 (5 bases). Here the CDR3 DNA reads TGTGCCAGCAGCCGGGACGTAGCTAACTATGGCTACACCTTC. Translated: CASSRDVANYGYTF.